The present entry profiles one T cell receptor beta chain with its context. Its matching antigen is unknown. This record comes from a study of cytomegalovirus exposure and HLA in healthy donors. Study-level information: Inside one of the first data releases sat 85 million or so unique TCRs taken from HLA-typed donors. Caucasian-associated ancestry cluster membership applied to about four fifths of over 350 genotyped donors.

Study-wide results and caveats: Rarity characterized most TCR sequences, yet some public TCRs appeared in many donors. A later analysis found that most CMV-associated TCR beta chains appeared HLA-restricted.

PCR employed 60 Vbeta and 13 Jbeta primers. Measured with immunoSEQ multiplex PCR; TCRdb has only the in-frame clones, and not every one. The sample totals some 150,000 clones; its top ten clones hold less than 3.5%. The CDR3 extends over 13 amino acids. J lost 2 bases, V lost 8 bases, and 5 bases had no gene match. CDR1 and CDR2 from the germline V gene are MNHEY and SVGAGI. The receptor comes from a man aged 40-49 years in good health and CMV-seronegative. J is TRBJ2-7 and V is TRBV6-5; 8 bases are a match to TRBD1. Material: PBMCs. As DNA, the CDR3 is TGTGCCAGCCACAGGGGGGAGGCCTACGAGCAGTACTTC. This sequence encodes CASHRGEAYEQYF.